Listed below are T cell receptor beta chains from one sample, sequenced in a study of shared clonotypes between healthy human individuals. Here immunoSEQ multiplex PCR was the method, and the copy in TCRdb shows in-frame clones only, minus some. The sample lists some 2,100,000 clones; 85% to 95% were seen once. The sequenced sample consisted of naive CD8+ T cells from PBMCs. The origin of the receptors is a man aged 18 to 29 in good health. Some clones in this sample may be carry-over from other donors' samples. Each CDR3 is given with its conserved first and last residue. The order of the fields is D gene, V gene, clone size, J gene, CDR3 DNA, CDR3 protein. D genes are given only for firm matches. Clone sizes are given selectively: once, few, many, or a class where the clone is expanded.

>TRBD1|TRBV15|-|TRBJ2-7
TGTGCCACCAGCAGAAAGAAGAGACAGGGGGCATGGGACGAGCAGTACTTC
CATSRKKRQGAWDEQYF
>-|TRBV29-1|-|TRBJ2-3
TGCAGCGTTCGGGACAACACAGATACGCAGTATTTT
CSVRDNTDTQYF
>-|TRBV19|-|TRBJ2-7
TGTGCCAGTAGTATGGGGATGTCCTACGAGCAGTACTTC
CASSMGMSYEQYF
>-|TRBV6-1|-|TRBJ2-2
TGTGCCAGCAGTGAAGGCCCACGGGGGACTCACACCGGGGAGCTGTTTTTT
CASSEGPRGTHTGELFF
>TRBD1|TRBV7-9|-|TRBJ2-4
TGTGCCAGCAGCGACCGGGACAGGAAAAACATTCAGTACTTC
CASSDRDRKNIQYF
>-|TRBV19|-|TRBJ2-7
TGTGCCAGTAGTGGGAGAGGGCTCTTACCCTACGAGCAGTACTTC
CASSGRGLLPYEQYF
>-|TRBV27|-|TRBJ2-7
TGTGCCAGCAGTTTAGAAGGAAGCTCCTACGAGCAGTACTTC
CASSLEGSSYEQYF
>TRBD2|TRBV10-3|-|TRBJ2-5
TGTGCCATCAGCGGGGGACTAGCGGGAGAGGGGACCCAGTACTTC
CAISGGLAGEGTQYF
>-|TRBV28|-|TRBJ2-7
TGTGCCAGCAGTTTGTCTCAGGACCTCTACGAGCAGTACTTC
CASSLSQDLYEQYF
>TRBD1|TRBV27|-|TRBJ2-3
TGTGCCAGCAGAGACGGGACAGGGAGGCCAGATACGCAGTATTTT
CASRDGTGRPDTQYF
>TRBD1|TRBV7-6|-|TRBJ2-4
TGTGCCAGCAGCCCCTCCCGGGACAGTAAAAACATTCAGTACTTC
CASSPSRDSKNIQYF
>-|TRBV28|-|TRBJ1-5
TGTGCCAGCAGTTTTCGGGGCAGGGGCGTTAGCAATCAGCCCCAGCATTTT
CASSFRGRGVSNQPQHF
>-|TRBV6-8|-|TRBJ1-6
TGTGCCAGCAGTTACTCGGCCTTCGGCAGTTTCTCAGGCTATAATTCACCCCTCCACTTT
CASSYSAFGSFSGYNSPLHF
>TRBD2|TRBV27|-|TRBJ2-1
TGTGCCAGCAGTCCCCTGCCGGGACTAGCGGGCAATGAGCAGTTCTTC
CASSPLPGLAGNEQFF
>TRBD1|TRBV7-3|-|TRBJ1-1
TGTGCCAGCAGCTTCCCCGGGACAGGGGGCGTCTTTGGGAACACTGAAGCTTTCTTT
CASSFPGTGGVFGNTEAFF
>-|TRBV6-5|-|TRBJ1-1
TGTCGGGGGGCCACTGAAGCTTTCTTT
CRGATEAFF
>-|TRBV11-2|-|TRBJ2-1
TGTGCCAGCAGCTTAACCGCGGGTTTTAAATCCTACAATGAGCAGTTCTTC
CASSLTAGFKSYNEQFF
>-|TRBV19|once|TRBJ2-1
TGTGCCAGTAACGGCGAACAACTTAGAAAGTTCTTC
CASNGEQLRKFF
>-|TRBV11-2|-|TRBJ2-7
TGTGCCAGCAGCTTAGAGCCAGGGCACTCCTACGAGCAGTACTTC
CASSLEPGHSYEQYF
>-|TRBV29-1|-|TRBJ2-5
TGCAGCGTTCTAGGACAGCAAAAGGAGACCCAGTACTTC
CSVLGQQKETQYF
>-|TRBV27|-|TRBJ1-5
TGTGCCAGCAGTTTATATGGGGGGCTAGGTCAGCCCCAGCATTTT
CASSLYGGLGQPQHF
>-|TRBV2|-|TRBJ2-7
TGTGCCAGCAGTGATTCAGTCAGGGCTATCTCCTACGAGCAGTACTTC
CASSDSVRAISYEQYF
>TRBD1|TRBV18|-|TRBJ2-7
TGTGCCAGCTCGGGACAGGGTTCGTCCTACGAGCAGTACTTC
CASSGQGSSYEQYF
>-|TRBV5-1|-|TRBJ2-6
TGCGCCAGCAGCTTGATCTCGGGCTCCGGGGCCAACGTCCTGACTTTC
CASSLISGSGANVLTF
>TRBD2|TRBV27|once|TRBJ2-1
TGTGCCAGCAGTCCTACAGCGGGATACAATGAGCAGTTCTTC
CASSPTAGYNEQFF
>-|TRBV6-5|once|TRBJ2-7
TGTGCCACCCAGGGACGTCCGAGCTCCTACGAGCAGTACTTC
CATQGRPSSYEQYF
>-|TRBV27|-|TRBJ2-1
TGTGCCAGCAGTTTAGGACTACCAAACTACAATGAGCAGTTCTTC
CASSLGLPNYNEQFF
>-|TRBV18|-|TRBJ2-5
TGTGCCAGCTCACCACCTCCCGGCAGGGAAGAGACCCAGTACTTC
CASSPPPGREETQYF
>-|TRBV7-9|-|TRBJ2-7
TGTGCCAGCAGCGCCGGGACGTCCGAGCAGTACTTC
CASSAGTSEQYF
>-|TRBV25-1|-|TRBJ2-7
TGTGCCAGCAGTTGGGTATCAGGGGCCGAGCAGTACTTC
CASSWVSGAEQYF
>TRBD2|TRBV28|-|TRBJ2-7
TGTGCCAGCAGTTTCGAGGCTAGCGGGGGGCCGCGTTGGGAGCAGTACTTC
CASSFEASGGPRWEQYF
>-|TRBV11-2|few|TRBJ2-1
TGTGCCAGCAGCAGTCGGGAAGCCCCGTCCTACAATGAGCAGTTCTTC
CASSSREAPSYNEQFF
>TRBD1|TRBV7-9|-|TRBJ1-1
TGTGCCAGCAGCTCCTTACAGGGGGCGCGAACTGAAGCTTTCTTT
CASSSLQGARTEAFF
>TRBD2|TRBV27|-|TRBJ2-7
TGTGCCAGCAGTTTGGGGAGGGAGCAGTCCTACGAGCAGTACTTC
CASSLGREQSYEQYF
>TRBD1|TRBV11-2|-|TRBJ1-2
TGTGCCAGCAGCCCCCGGGACAGGGCGAACTATGGCTACACCTTC
CASSPRDRANYGYTF
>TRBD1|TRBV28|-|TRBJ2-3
TGTGCCAGCAGTGAAAGGACAGGAAGCACAGATACGCAGTATTTT
CASSERTGSTDTQYF
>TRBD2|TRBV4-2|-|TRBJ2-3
TGTGCCAGCAGCCAAGGGGGGGGTGCAGATACGCAGTATTTT
CASSQGGGADTQYF